This T cell receptor (beta chain) emerged from a study of blood T cells in healthy people across ages (dated by TCRdb to between 2014 and 2017). Study-wide context: In model experiments, roughly one uniquely barcoded TCR beta cDNA molecule per two T cells was captured by template switching. For two donors (one aged 18 to 29 and one aged 80 or older), the study analyzed two additional independent replicas of 1 million unique cDNA reads from the same blood draw. To avoid experimental bias, donors of different ages were spread randomly across the sequencing lanes. Donors were grouped into four age groups: young (average about 15 years), middle-aged (about 38), aged (62) and long-lived (over 80). To track age-related changes in TCR beta repertoire diversity, the study relied on deep sequencing normalized with unique cDNA molecular identifiers.

The investigation overall reported the following: Bulk unsorted PBMC profiling prevented conclusive comparison of naive and antigen-experienced compartments. As age increased, observed TCR beta diversity per million T cells dropped in a roughly linear way, and a significant reduction was already evident by age about 40. Donor CMV infection status was unknown, potentially confounding age-related changes in expanded clonotypes. Estimates of total diversity based on one million sequenced T cells were considered lower bounds and underestimates. Compared with the aged group, the long-lived group had more naive CD4+ T cells, fewer expanded clones and increased TCR diversity, suggesting age selection. Observed TCR beta diversity correlated strongly with the percentage of naive T cells measured by flow cytometry.

A word on this clonotype: Its cognate antigen has yet to be identified. Nothing much larger sits one base from this clone, and base qualities are not available.

Donors were 35 to 40 systemically healthy Caucasian individuals from Russia aged about 6 to 100 years. About 9.1 milliliters of peripheral blood were collected from each donor into EDTA-treated Vacutainer tubes. PBMCs were isolated by Ficoll-Paque density-gradient centrifugation, with at least 7 million obtained per sample. Trizol reagent was used to extract total RNA from the PBMCs, yielding at least 6 micrograms per sample. For every donor, an aliquot of PBMCs went through flow cytometry to measure the percentages of naive CD45RAhigh/CD27high T cells. Spanning cysteine to phenylalanine, the CDR3 consists of 15 amino acids. CDR3 DNA only is kept here, 45 bases in frame from base 1. Deletion took 5 bases off V and 5 bases off J, with a span of 19 bases between the germline ends. The germline V gene yields SGHTA for CDR1 and FQGNSA for CDR2. Libraries were constructed by 5' RACE. The run used an Illumina HiSeq 2500. The second PCR ran for roughly 7 to 11 cycles and used a J-beta primer mix along with a sample-barcoded 5' primer. A template-switch 5' adaptor carrying 12 random nucleotides introduced a unique molecular identifier onto each TCR beta cDNA molecule. Each sample yielded at least 2.5 million CDR3-containing paired-end reads. The Mint cDNA synthesis kit, primed by a TRBC-specific oligonucleotide, was used to synthesize first-strand cDNA from all RNA. Following uracil-DNA glycosylase treatment, all cDNA underwent a first 18-cycle PCR with the universal primers M1SS and BC2_uni_R. The study's own analysis went as follows. For normalization, 1 million high-quality reads, each with a distinct molecular identifier, were randomly selected from each sample. Reads sharing molecular identifiers were discarded rather than binned into consensus sequences. MiTCR, run with a Q25 quality threshold and the strictest error-elimination algorithm, handled CDR3 identification, clonotype clustering and error correction. A nonparametric unseen species model with Euler transformation was used to estimate a lower bound on total TCR beta diversity. The raw public data were reprocessed by TCRdb itself: fastp quality trimming at Q25, MiXCR clonotype calling, in-frame beta chains only. Merged by CDR3 protein, the rows form single entries marked with the most common genes and DNA. The V and J calls shown here were made by TCRdb, not taken from the authors' results. Recorded for this sample are 1,500,000 or so distinct CDR3 sequences; 55% to 75% of them occurred a single time. Roughly 7% of the sample lies in the top ten.

The sequence joins TRBV7-2 to TRBJ2-7; the D segment is perhaps TRBD1 or TRBD2, each sharing 5 matched bases. The sample was blood. The receptor was isolated from a young man in good health. The sequenced DNA: TGTGCCAGCAGCCTTATCCGGGACCCTTTCCACGAGCAGTACTTC. Its amino acids are CASSLIRDPFHEQYF.